A selection of T cell receptor beta chains follows, all from one sample in a study of T cells in Graves' hyperthyroidism and ophthalmopathy. Each CDR3 protein gets one entry after TCRdb re-called the multiplex PCR reads with MiXCR. The sample lists about 300,000 distinct CDR3 sequences; around a fifth were seen once. Input material: blood. The receptor source for this set is a man aged 45-60 years with Graves' ophthalmopathy. Each CDR3 is given with its conserved first and last residue. Each record gives: CDR3 DNA, CDR3 protein, D gene, V gene, J gene, clone size. D genes are given only for firm matches. Clone size, where shown, is once, few, many, or a class for clones that have expanded.

cdr3_nt: TGTGCCAGCGGGGAGACAGGGGGCAATGAGCCCCAGCATTTT
cdr3_aa: CASGETGGNEPQHF
d_call: TRBD1
v_call: TRBV12-3/TRBV12-4
j_call: TRBJ1-5
clone_size: few

cdr3_nt: TGTGCCAGCAGTCCAAGGACTTCTCAGTTCTTC
cdr3_aa: CASSPRTSQFF
d_call: .
v_call: TRBV28
j_call: TRBJ2-1
clone_size: .

cdr3_nt: TGTGCCAGCAGTTTAAAGAGGACTAGCGGGAGTTATATCTACGAGCAGTACTTC
cdr3_aa: CASSLKRTSGSYIYEQYF
d_call: TRBD2
v_call: TRBV27
j_call: TRBJ2-7
clone_size: few

cdr3_nt: TGTGCCAGCAGTCTGCGGGGCTCGGGGGCCCAGCCCCAGCATTTT
cdr3_aa: CASSLRGSGAQPQHF
d_call: .
v_call: TRBV5-6
j_call: TRBJ1-5
clone_size: few

cdr3_nt: TGTGCCAGCAGTTACGGGGGGCAAGTGACCCAGTACTTC
cdr3_aa: CASSYGGQVTQYF
d_call: .
v_call: TRBV6-5
j_call: TRBJ2-5
clone_size: few

cdr3_nt: TGCAGTGCCCAAACCCCAAACAACCTGAACACTGAAGCTTTCTTT
cdr3_aa: CSAQTPNNLNTEAFF
d_call: .
v_call: TRBV20-1
j_call: TRBJ1-1
clone_size: many

cdr3_nt: TGTGCCAGCAGGGGGGCGGGAGGAGGCAATCAGCCCCAGCATTTT
cdr3_aa: CASRGAGGGNQPQHF
d_call: .
v_call: TRBV28
j_call: TRBJ1-5
clone_size: many

cdr3_nt: TGTGCCACCAGTGATTCCCGGAGAGATACGCAGTATTTT
cdr3_aa: CATSDSRRDTQYF
d_call: .
v_call: TRBV24-1
j_call: TRBJ2-3
clone_size: .

cdr3_nt: TGTGCCAGCTCACTACCTGGACTAGCGGACAATGAGCAGTTCTTC
cdr3_aa: CASSLPGLADNEQFF
d_call: TRBD2
v_call: TRBV18
j_call: TRBJ2-1
clone_size: few

cdr3_nt: TGTGCCAGCAGTTTGGAGCTAAGCTCCTACGAGCAGTACTTC
cdr3_aa: CASSLELSSYEQYF
d_call: .
v_call: TRBV27
j_call: TRBJ2-7
clone_size: .

cdr3_nt: TGTGCCAGTAGTAACGTACTAGCGCCGATCACAGATACGCAGTATTTT
cdr3_aa: CASSNVLAPITDTQYF
d_call: TRBD2
v_call: TRBV19
j_call: TRBJ2-3
clone_size: few

cdr3_nt: TGCGCCAGCAGCTTCTTTGGGGGAGAAACCTACGAGCAGTACTTC
cdr3_aa: CASSFFGGETYEQYF
d_call: .
v_call: TRBV5-1
j_call: TRBJ2-7
clone_size: .

cdr3_nt: TGCGCCAGCAGCCAAGATTGGGGGACACGCGAGCAGTACTTC
cdr3_aa: CASSQDWGTREQYF
d_call: .
v_call: TRBV4-1
j_call: TRBJ2-7
clone_size: many

cdr3_nt: TGTGCCAGCAGCTCAGGGTGGGCACTTAATCAGCCCCAGCATTTT
cdr3_aa: CASSSGWALNQPQHF
d_call: .
v_call: TRBV5-8
j_call: TRBJ1-5
clone_size: .

cdr3_nt: TGTGCCAGCAGTCCAGGGTTTAGCTATGGCTACACCTTC
cdr3_aa: CASSPGFSYGYTF
d_call: .
v_call: TRBV28
j_call: TRBJ1-2
clone_size: many

cdr3_nt: TGTGCCAGCAGCCGGACACCTGGAAACACCATATATTTT
cdr3_aa: CASSRTPGNTIYF
d_call: .
v_call: TRBV5-8
j_call: TRBJ1-3
clone_size: few

cdr3_nt: TGCAGTCTATCCGACAGGTGGTATACCCAGTACTTC
cdr3_aa: CSLSDRWYTQYF
d_call: .
v_call: TRBV20-1
j_call: TRBJ2-5
clone_size: many

cdr3_nt: TGTGCCTGGAGTGAGGGGGCAGGGTATGAAAAACTGTTTTTT
cdr3_aa: CAWSEGAGYEKLFF
d_call: TRBD1
v_call: TRBV30
j_call: TRBJ1-4
clone_size: few

cdr3_nt: TGTGCCAGCAGTGAAGGGTCTTTCTCTAGCAATCAGCCCCAGCATTTT
cdr3_aa: CASSEGSFSSNQPQHF
d_call: .
v_call: TRBV6-1
j_call: TRBJ1-5
clone_size: .

cdr3_nt: TGTGCCATCAGTTTGGGACTAGCGGGTCTCGAGCAGTACTTC
cdr3_aa: CAISLGLAGLEQYF
d_call: TRBD2
v_call: TRBV10-3
j_call: TRBJ2-7
clone_size: .